The entry that follows covers one T cell receptor (beta chain) sequence. The data derive from a study of blood T cell repertoires in COVID-19. Study-wide context: Samples taken during acute and convalescent COVID-19 were collected in the United States, Italy and Spain. Sample material is recorded as cDNA or gDNA derived from T cells, B-cell-depleted T cells, or PBMCs.

Original analysis: Researchers report that nucleated cell counts were estimated from reference gene primer amplification. The repertoire was sequenced with immunoSEQ multiplex PCR; TCRdb's copy has only in-frame clones and lacks some. The V and J calls and clone size are taken from that table; D and trimming were inferred from the DNA. The repertoire consists of about 180,000 clones, with approximately 81% occurring once and the leading ten covering approximately 18%. The J segment lost 6 bases and the V segment lost 4 bases, leaving 11 bases of the junction unmatched. Germline CDR1 is PRHDT and CDR2 is FYEKMQ (reference sequence). This CDR3 region has 16 residues. Seattle participants joined during active infection and were tracked over time.

Sample: peripheral blood. This chain links TRBV13 with TRBJ2-1; 8 bases fit TRBD2. The sequence was obtained from a person aged 70 to 79 with COVID-19, enrolled during active disease. CDR3 amino acids: CASSSAIAGRSNEQFF. CDR3 in DNA: TGTGCCAGCAGCTCGGCGATAGCGGGACGATCCAATGAGCAGTTCTTC.